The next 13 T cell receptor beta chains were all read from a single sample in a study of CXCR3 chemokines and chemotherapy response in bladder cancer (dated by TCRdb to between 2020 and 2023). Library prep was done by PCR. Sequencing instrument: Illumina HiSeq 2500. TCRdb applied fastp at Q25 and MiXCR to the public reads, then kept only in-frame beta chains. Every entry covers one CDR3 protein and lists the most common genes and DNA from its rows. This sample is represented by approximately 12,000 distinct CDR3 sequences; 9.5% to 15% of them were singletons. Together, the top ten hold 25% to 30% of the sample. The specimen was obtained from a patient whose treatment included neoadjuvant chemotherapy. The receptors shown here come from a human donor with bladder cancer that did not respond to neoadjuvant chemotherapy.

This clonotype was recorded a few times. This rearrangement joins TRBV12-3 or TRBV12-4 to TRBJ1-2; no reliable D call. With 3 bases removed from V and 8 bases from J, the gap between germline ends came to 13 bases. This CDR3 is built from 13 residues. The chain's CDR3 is CASSFPGGRGYTF. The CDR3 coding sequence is TGTGCCAGCAGTTTTCCAGGCGGGAGAGGCTACACCTTC.

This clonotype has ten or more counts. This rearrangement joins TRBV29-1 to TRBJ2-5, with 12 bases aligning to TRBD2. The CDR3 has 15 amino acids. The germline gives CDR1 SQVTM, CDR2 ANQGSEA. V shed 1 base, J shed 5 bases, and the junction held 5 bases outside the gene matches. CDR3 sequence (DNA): TGCAGCGTTGAAGGGGCTAGCGGGGGGGCTGAGACCCAGTACTTC. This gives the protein CSVEGASGGAETQYF.

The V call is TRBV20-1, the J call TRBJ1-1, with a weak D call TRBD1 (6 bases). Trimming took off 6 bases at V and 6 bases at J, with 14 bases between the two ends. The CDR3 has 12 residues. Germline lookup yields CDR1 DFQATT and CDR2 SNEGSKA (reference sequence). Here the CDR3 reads CSATRGTPEAFF. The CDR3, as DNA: TGCAGTGCCACGAGGGGGACTCCTGAAGCTTTCTTT.

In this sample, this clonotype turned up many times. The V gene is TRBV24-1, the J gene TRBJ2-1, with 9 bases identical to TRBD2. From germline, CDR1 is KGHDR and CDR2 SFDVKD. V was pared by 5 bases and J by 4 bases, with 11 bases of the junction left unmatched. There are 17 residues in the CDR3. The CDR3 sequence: CATSGVSGSWLYNEQFF. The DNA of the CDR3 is TGTGCCACCAGTGGCGTTAGCGGGAGTTGGTTGTACAATGAGCAGTTCTTC.

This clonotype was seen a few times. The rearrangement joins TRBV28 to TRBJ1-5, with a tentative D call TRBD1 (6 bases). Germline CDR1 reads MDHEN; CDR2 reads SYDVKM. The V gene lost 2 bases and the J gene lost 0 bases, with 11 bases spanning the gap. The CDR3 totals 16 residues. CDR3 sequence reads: CASSLTGAISNQPQHF. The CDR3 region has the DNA TGTGCCAGCAGTTTAACGGGGGCCATTAGCAATCAGCCCCAGCATTTT.

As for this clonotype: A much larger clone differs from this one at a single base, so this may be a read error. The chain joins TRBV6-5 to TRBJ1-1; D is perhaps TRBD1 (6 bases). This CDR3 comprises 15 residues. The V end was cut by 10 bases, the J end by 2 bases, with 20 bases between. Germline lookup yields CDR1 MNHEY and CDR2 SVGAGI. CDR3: CANRLFGTPNTEAFF. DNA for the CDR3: TGTGCCAACAGGCTTTTCGGGACACCTAACACTGAAGCTTTCTTT.

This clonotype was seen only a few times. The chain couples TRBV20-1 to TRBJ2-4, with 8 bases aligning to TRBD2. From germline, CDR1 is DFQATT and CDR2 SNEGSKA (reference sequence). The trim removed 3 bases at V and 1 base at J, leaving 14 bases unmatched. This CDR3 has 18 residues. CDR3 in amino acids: CSASSVGGGGEAKNIQYF. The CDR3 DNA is TGCAGTGCTAGCTCAGTCGGGGGGGGAGGAGAGGCCAAAAACATTCAGTACTTC.

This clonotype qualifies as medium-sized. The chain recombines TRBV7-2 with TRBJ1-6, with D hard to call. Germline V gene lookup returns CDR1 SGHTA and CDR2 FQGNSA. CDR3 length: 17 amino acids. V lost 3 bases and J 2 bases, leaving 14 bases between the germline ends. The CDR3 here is CASSFLGEGTYNSPLHF. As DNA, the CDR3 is TGTGCCAGCAGCTTCCTAGGAGAGGGCACCTATAATTCACCCCTCCACTTT.

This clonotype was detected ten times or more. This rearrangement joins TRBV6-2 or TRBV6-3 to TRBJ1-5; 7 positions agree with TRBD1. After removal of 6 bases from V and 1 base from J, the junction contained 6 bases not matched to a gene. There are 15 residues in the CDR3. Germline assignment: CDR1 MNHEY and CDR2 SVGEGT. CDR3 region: CASRKGAISNQPQHF. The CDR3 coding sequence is TGTGCCAGCAGAAAGGGGGCGATAAGCAATCAGCCCCAGCATTTT.

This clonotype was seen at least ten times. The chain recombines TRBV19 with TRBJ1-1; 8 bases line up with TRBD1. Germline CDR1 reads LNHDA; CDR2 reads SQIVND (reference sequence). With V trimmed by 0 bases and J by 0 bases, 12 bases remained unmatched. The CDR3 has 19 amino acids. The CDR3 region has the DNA TGTGCCAGTAGTATAGACAGTGGGGGACAGGTCCTCATGAACACTGAAGCTTTCTTT. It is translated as CASSIDSGGQVLMNTEAFF.

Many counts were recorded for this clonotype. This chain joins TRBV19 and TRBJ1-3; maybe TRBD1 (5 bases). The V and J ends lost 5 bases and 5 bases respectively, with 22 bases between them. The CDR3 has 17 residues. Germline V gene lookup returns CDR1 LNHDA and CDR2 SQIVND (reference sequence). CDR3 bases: TGTGCCAGTAGTTCCGGCTTGGGCGGGGGAAGTAGAAACACCATATATTTT. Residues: CASSSGLGGGSRNTIYF.

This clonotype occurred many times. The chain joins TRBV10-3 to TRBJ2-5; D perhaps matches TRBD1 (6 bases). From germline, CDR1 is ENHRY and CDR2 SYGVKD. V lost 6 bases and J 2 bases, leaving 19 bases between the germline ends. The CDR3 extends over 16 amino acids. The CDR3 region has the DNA TGTGCCATCAGCCCGAATAGAGGGGGACCACAAGAGACCCAGTACTTC. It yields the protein CAISPNRGGPQETQYF.

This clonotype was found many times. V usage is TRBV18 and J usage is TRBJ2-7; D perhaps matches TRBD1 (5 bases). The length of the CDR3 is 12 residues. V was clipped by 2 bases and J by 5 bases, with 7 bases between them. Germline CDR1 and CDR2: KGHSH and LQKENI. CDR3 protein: CASSPGANEQYF. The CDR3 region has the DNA TGTGCCAGCTCACCAGGGGCTAACGAGCAGTACTTC.